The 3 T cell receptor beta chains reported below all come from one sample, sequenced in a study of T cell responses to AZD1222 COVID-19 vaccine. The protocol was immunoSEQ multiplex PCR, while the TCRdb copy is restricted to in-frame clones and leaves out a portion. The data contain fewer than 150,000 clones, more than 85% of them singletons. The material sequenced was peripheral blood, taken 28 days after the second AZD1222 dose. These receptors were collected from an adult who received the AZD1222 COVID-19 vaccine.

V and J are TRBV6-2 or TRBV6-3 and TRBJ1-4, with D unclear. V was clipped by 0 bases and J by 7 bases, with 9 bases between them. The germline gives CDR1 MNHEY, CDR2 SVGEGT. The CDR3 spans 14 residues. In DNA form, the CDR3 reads TGTGCCAGCAGTTACTCGATCGCGACTGAAAAACTGTTTTTT. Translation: CASSYSIATEKLFF.

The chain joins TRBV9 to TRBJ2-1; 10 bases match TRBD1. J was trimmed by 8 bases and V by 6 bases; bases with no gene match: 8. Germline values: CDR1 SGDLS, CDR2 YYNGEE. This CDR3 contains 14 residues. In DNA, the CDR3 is TGTGCCAGCACCCCCCGACAGGGGGCGGATGAGCAGTTCTTC. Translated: CASTPRQGADEQFF.

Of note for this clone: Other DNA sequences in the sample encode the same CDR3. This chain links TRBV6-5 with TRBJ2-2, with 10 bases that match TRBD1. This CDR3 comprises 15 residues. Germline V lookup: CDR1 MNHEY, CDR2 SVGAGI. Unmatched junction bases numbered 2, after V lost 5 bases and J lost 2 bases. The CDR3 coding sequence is TGTGCCAGCAGTCGGGACAGGGGAAACACCGGGGAGCTGTTTTTT. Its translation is CASSRDRGNTGELFF.